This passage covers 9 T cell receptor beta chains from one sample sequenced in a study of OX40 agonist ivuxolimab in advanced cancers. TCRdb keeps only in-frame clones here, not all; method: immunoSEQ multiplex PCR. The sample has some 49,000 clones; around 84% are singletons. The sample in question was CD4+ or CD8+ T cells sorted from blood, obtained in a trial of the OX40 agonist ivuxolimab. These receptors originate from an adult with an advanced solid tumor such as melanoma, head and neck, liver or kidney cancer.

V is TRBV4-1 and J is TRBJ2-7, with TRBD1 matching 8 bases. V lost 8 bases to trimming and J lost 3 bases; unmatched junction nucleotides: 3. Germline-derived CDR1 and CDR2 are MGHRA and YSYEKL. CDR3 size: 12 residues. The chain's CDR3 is CASGQGGYEQYF. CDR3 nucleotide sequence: TGCGCCAGCGGACAGGGCGGCTACGAGCAGTACTTC.

For the CDR3, the DNA is TGCGCCAGCAGCCAAAGAGATAGCTCCTACAATGAGCAGTTCTTC. Translation: CASSQRDSSYNEQFF. This chain uses TRBV4-3 with TRBJ2-1; no firm D call. CDR3 size: 15 residues. CDR1 LGHNA and CDR2 YSLEER come from the germline V gene. V dropped 2 bases and J dropped 0 bases, with 8 bases sitting between them.

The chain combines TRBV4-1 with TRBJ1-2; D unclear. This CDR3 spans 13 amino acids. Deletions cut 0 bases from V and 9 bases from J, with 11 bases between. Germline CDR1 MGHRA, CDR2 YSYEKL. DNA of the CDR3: TGCGCCAGCAGCCAAGATGGAGGAGAGCGCTACACCTTC. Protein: CASSQDGGERYTF.

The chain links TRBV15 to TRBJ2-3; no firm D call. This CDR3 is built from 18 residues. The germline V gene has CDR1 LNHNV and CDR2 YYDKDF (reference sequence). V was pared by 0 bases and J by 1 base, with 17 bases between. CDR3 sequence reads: CATSRDRSPGSRTDTQYF. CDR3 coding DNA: TGTGCCACCAGCAGAGATCGGAGTCCAGGTTCACGCACAGATACGCAGTATTTT.

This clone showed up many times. The chain's CDR3 is CASSFPGQPQHF. The CDR3 DNA reads as TGTGCCAGCAGTTTCCCCGGACAGCCCCAGCATTTT. The chain is built from TRBV27 and TRBJ1-5; D is ambiguous. The CDR3 sequence is 12 residues long. V lost 3 bases to trimming and J lost 7 bases, with 7 bases between them. From germline, CDR1 is MNHEY and CDR2 SMNVEV (reference sequence).

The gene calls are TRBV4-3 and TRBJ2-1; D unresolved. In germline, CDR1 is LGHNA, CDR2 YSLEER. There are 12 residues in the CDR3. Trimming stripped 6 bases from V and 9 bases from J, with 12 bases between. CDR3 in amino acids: CASSQRVGEQFF. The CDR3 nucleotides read TGCGCCAGCAGTCAAAGGGTCGGTGAGCAGTTCTTC.

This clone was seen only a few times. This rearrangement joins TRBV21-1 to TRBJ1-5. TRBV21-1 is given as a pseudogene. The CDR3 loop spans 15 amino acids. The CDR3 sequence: CASSNFEAYNQPQHF. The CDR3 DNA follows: TGTGCCAGCAGCAATTTTGAGGCATACAATCAGCCCCAGCATTTT.

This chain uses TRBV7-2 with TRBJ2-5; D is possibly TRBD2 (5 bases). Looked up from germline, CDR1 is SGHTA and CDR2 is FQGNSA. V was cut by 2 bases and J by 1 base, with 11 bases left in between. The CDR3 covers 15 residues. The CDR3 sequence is CASSLSYAGQETQYF. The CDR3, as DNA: TGTGCCAGCAGCTTAAGCTATGCGGGCCAAGAGACCCAGTACTTC.

The CDR3 region is CASSPMAPGTGLTYSYEQYV. The CDR3 region has the DNA TGTGCCAGCAGTCCGATGGCACCTGGGACAGGGCTGACCTACTCCTACGAGCAGTACGTC. V is TRBV28 and J is TRBJ2-7, with 9 bases that match TRBD1. Germline values: CDR1 MDHEN, CDR2 SYDVKM. Trimming took 5 bases from V and 0 from J; bases not matched to a gene: 20. This CDR3 region has 20 residues.